This T cell receptor beta chain comes out of a study of identical twins. General observations from the study: Models underestimated how often monozygotic twins shared out-of-frame TCR alpha. There was an excess of low generation probability in the out-of-frame alpha sequences that twins shared.

The germline CDR1 and CDR2 sequences are SGHRS and YFSETQ. The CDR3 length is 15 residues. Unique molecular identifiers were present on the cDNA, which also gained a universal primer site by template switching. TCRdb reanalysed the 5' RACE reads using MiXCR and keeps one entry per CDR3 protein. The repertoire holds hundreds of thousands of distinct CDR3 sequences, 20% to 25% seen once, with 0.4% to 0.6% in the top ten. On this clonotype: Its cognate antigen is unknown. At one of its ends the junction is not consistent with the germline gene, which may arise from a read error.

No donor was unhealthy or non-Caucasian. The data also belong to a second study, concerning yellow fever vaccine responses in identical twins.

Sequences were obtained from CD4+ T cells sorted from blood. This clonotype was sampled from a woman in her late teens or twenties in good health. The chain uses TRBV5-1 and TRBJ2-1; D perhaps matches TRBD2 (7 bases). Written as DNA, the CDR3 is TGCGCCAGCAGCTTGGTGGCTAGCGGAGAGGGGGGTCAGGTCTTC. Amino acid sequence: CASSLVASGEGGQVF.